A selection of T cell receptor beta chains follows, all from one sample in a study of shared clonotypes between healthy human individuals. TCRdb's copy holds only in-frame clones and misses some; the assay was immunoSEQ multiplex PCR. This sample has 2 million to 2.5 million clones, with approximately 90% found just once. Material for sequencing was naive CD4+ T cells from PBMCs. These receptors were taken from a man in his late teens or twenties in good health. Some clones in this sample may be carry-over from other donors' samples. Each CDR3 is given with its conserved first and last residue. D genes are given only for firm matches. A clone size is listed for some rows: how often the clone was seen (once, few, many), or a class if it is expanded.

>TRBD2|17|-|TRBV4-1|TRBJ2-5
TGCGCCAGCAGCCAAGGGACTAGCGGGAGGTTGGTGGAGACCCAGTACTTC
CASSQGTSGRLVETQYF
>TRBD2|15|-|TRBV5-1|TRBJ2-2
TGCGCCAGCAGCTGGCTAGCGGGAGCGGTCGGGGAGCTGTTTTTT
CASSWLAGAVGELFF
>-|14|-|TRBV11-3|TRBJ2-2
TGTGCCAGCAGTACCTCGGGGCCCACTGGGGAGCTGTTTTTT
CASSTSGPTGELFF
>-|12|once|TRBV7-8|TRBJ2-7
TGTGCCAGCAGCTCCGCCTACGACGAGCAGTACTTC
CASSSAYDEQYF
>-|11|-|TRBV2|TRBJ1-2
TGTGCCAGCAGGGACTACTATGGCTACACCTTC
CASRDYYGYTF
>-|14|-|TRBV28|TRBJ1-1
TGTGCCAGCAGTGCCGGGCAGTTGAACACTGAAGCTTTCTTT
CASSAGQLNTEAFF
>-|12|-|TRBV28|TRBJ2-3
TGTGCCAGCAGTTTATTCGGCGGGTCGCAGTATTTT
CASSLFGGSQYF
>-|15|-|TRBV30|TRBJ2-3
TGTGCCTGGAGTGTACTCGGGAGTAGGACAGATACGCAGTATTTT
CAWSVLGSRTDTQYF
>TRBD2|17|-|TRBV10-1|TRBJ2-1
TGCGCCAGCAGTGGTGAGGAGACTAGCGGGACTGACAATGAGCAGTTCTTC
CASSGEETSGTDNEQFF
>-|14|-|TRBV7-6|TRBJ2-7
TGTGCCAGCAGCTTGACAGACTGGCCCCACGAGCAGTACTTC
CASSLTDWPHEQYF
>-|13|-|TRBV5-6|TRBJ2-1
TGTGCCAGCAGCCTGGGGGACTACAATGAGCAGTTCTTC
CASSLGDYNEQFF
>-|15|once|TRBV28|TRBJ1-3
TGTGCCAGCAGTTTACGCCTAGGGGCTGGAAACACCATATATTTT
CASSLRLGAGNTIYF
>-|14|-|TRBV15|TRBJ2-1
-
CATSRDWGRGARVF
>TRBD2|20|-|TRBV7-6|TRBJ2-1
TGTGCCAGCAGCTTAAAGGGCGTTCTAGCGGGAGAGCTTTCCTACAATGAGCAGTTCTTC
CASSLKGVLAGELSYNEQFF
>-|14|-|TRBV19|TRBJ2-1
TGTGCCAGTAGGATGGGTGGATCCTACAATGAGCAGTTCTTC
CASRMGGSYNEQFF
>-|18|-|TRBV7-2|TRBJ2-1
TGTGCCAGCAGCCCCGTACCCGGGTGGGAAACCCCCCACAATGAGCAGTTCTTC
CASSPVPGWETPHNEQFF
>-|13|-|TRBV28|TRBJ2-1
TGTGCCAGCAGTTTATTCCAGCCCAATGAGCAGTTCTTC
CASSLFQPNEQFF
>TRBD1|15|-|TRBV15|TRBJ2-7
TGTGCCACCAGCAGAGATCGGAACAGGGGATACGAGCAGTACTTC
CATSRDRNRGYEQYF
>-|12|-|TRBV18|TRBJ1-2
TGTGCCAGCTCACTCGACGGGGATGGCTACACCTTC
CASSLDGDGYTF
>TRBD1|17|-|TRBV2|TRBJ2-7
TGTGCCAGCAGTGTCCCGGGACAGGGGGCGATATCCTACGAGCAGTACTTC
CASSVPGQGAISYEQYF
>TRBD1|13|-|TRBV7-3|TRBJ2-2
TGTGCCAGCAGCGCACGGGACAGCTGGGAGCTGTTTTTT
CASSARDSWELFF
>-|13|-|TRBV9|TRBJ2-1
TGTGCCAGCAGCGTAATACCCCCTCATGAGCAGTTCTTC
CASSVIPPHEQFF
>-|14|few|TRBV30|TRBJ1-4
TGTGCCTGGAGTGCCCTCGGTTCTCCGGACACTCTGTTTTTT
CAWSALGSPDTLFF
>TRBD1|15|once|TRBV7-2|TRBJ1-5
TGTGCCAGCAGCTTAATGACAGGGGGCGTTCAGCCCCAGCATTTT
CASSLMTGGVQPQHF
>TRBD1|14|-|TRBV28|TRBJ1-5
TGTGCCAGCAGTTGGACAGGGAGGTATCAGCCCCAGCATTTT
CASSWTGRYQPQHF
>TRBD2|15|once|TRBV18|TRBJ2-7
TGTGCCAGCTCACCGGTAGCGGGAGGCGCCTACGAGCAGTACTTC
CASSPVAGGAYEQYF
>-|11|once|TRBV20-1|TRBJ2-1
TGCAGTGCCCCGGGGGTCTATGAGCAGTTCTTC
CSAPGVYEQFF
>TRBD1|17|-|TRBV7-2|TRBJ1-1
TGTGCCAGCAGCCCAGACAGGGGGGGAACCGCCGGCACTGAAGCTTTCTTT
CASSPDRGGTAGTEAFF
>-|11|-|TRBV7-9|TRBJ1-1
TGTGCCAGCAGCTTAGTAAGGGAAGCTTTCTTT
CASSLVREAFF
>TRBD2|14|-|TRBV5-1|TRBJ2-1
TGCGCCAGCAGCTTGATGGGGGAGGGGAATGAGCAGTTCTTC
CASSLMGEGNEQFF
>-|15|-|TRBV6-1|TRBJ1-5
TGTGCCAGCAGTGGTCTCGGACCTAGCAATCAGCCCCAGCATTTT
CASSGLGPSNQPQHF
>TRBD1|15|-|TRBV28|TRBJ2-7
TGTGCCAGCAGTCCAGGGGGACAGGGTCCCTCCGAGCAGTACTTC
CASSPGGQGPSEQYF
>TRBD2|16|-|TRBV7-2|TRBJ2-1
TGTGCCAGCAGCTCTCAGCGGGAGAGGGACCACAATGAGCAGTTCTTC
CASSSQRERDHNEQFF
>-|15|-|TRBV18|TRBJ1-4
TGTGCCAGCTCACGGACAGCCGCGGCTAATGAAAAACTGTTTTTT
CASSRTAAANEKLFF
>-|14|few|TRBV14|TRBJ1-1
TGTGCCAGCAGCCAAGTCCCGGGTTTCACTGAAGCTTTCTTT
CASSQVPGFTEAFF
>-|16|-|TRBV28|TRBJ1-4
TGTGCCAGCAGTCACGGAAACGAGGGAGAAAATGAAAAACTGTTTTTT
CASSHGNEGENEKLFF
>-|11|-|TRBV20-1|TRBJ2-3
TGCAGTTTGAAGAGCACAGATACGCAGTATTTT
CSLKSTDTQYF
>TRBD1|17|-|TRBV5-4|TRBJ1-2
TGTGCCAGCAGTCCCGGGACAGGGTCCCAACTAAACTATGGCTACACCTTC
CASSPGTGSQLNYGYTF
>-|17|-|TRBV4-3|TRBJ2-1
TGCGCCAGCAGCCAAGATTCAGCGCCCATGACCTACAATGAGCAGTTCTTC
CASSQDSAPMTYNEQFF
>-|17|-|TRBV6-4|TRBJ2-5
TGTGCCAGCAGTGATGTTTGTCGGGGGGCTCGACAAGAGACCCAGTACTTC
CASSDVCRGARQETQYF
>-|14|-|TRBV14|TRBJ2-2
TGTGCCAGCAGCCAAGTTCTAAACACCGGGGAGCTGTTTTTT
CASSQVLNTGELFF
>TRBD1|15|-|TRBV28|TRBJ1-4
TGTGCCAGCAGCCTACCGGGACAGGGCTCCGAAAAACTGTTTTTT
CASSLPGQGSEKLFF
>TRBD1|15|-|TRBV28|TRBJ1-4
TGTGCCAGCAGTTTTTTGACAGGGCCAAATGAAAAACTGTTTTTT
CASSFLTGPNEKLFF
>-|16|-|TRBV6-1|TRBJ1-2
TGTGCCAGCAGTGAATTTCCGAGAGGGACAATGGGCGGCTACACCTTC
CASSEFPRGTMGGYTF
>-|15|-|TRBV5-4|TRBJ2-2
TGTGCCAGCAGCTTGGTGGGCCATACGACCGGGGAGCTGTTTTTT
CASSLVGHTTGELFF
>-|14|-|TRBV29-1|TRBJ1-1
TGCAGCGTTCTACTTCTCGACAGGAACACTGAAGCTTTCTTT
CSVLLLDRNTEAFF
>-|16|-|TRBV5-5|TRBJ2-2
TGTGCCAGCAGGTCCGGTGTGGGATTGGGCACCGGGGAGCTGTTTTTT
CASRSGVGLGTGELFF
>TRBD1|15|-|TRBV28|TRBJ2-2
TGTGCCAGCAGTTCCACCGGGACAGCGACCGGGGAGCTGTTTTTT
CASSSTGTATGELFF
>TRBD1|14|-|TRBV9|TRBJ1-1
TGTGCCAGCAGCCGTACAGGGGTGAACACTGAAGCTTTCTTT
CASSRTGVNTEAFF
>-|15|-|TRBV9|TRBJ2-5
TGTGCCAGCAGCGTAGGTGGGAACCAAAAAGAGACCCAGTACTTC
CASSVGGNQKETQYF
>-|16|once|TRBV11-2|TRBJ1-4
TGTGCCAGCAGCTTAGGGGCAGGGTCAACTAATGAAAAACTGTTTTTT
CASSLGAGSTNEKLFF
>-|12|-|TRBV2|TRBJ2-2
TGTGCCAGCAGAGAGGGGGGGGCGGAGCTGTTTTTT
CASREGGAELFF
>-|14|-|TRBV19|TRBJ2-6
TGTGCCAGTGGAGAATCGGGTGGGGCCAACGTCCTGACTTTC
CASGESGGANVLTF
>-|15|once|TRBV5-1|TRBJ2-7
TGCGCCAGCTCTCTAAATGAGGGACCTCCCTACGAGCAGTACTTC
CASSLNEGPPYEQYF
>-|13|-|TRBV5-8|TRBJ2-1
TGTGCCAGCAGCTTGGTGATGGGCAATGAGCAGTTCTTC
CASSLVMGNEQFF
>TRBD1|15|-|TRBV5-3|TRBJ1-5
TGTGCCAGAAGCTGGGACAGGTCGTTGGGCCAGCCCCAGCATTTT
CARSWDRSLGQPQHF
>-|16|-|TRBV5-4|TRBJ2-1
TGTGCCAGCATCATGGCCGGGGAAGTCGCGAAGAATGAGCAGTTCTTC
CASIMAGEVAKNEQFF
>-|15|-|TRBV5-6|TRBJ2-6
TGTGCCAGCACCTACAGGAGATCTCGGGCCAACGTCCTGACTTTC
CASTYRRSRANVLTF
>-|14|-|TRBV6-6|TRBJ2-3
TGTGCCAGCAGTTTCCCCGACAGCACAGATACGCAGTATTTT
CASSFPDSTDTQYF